One and the same sample provided the 19 T cell receptor beta chains below, sequenced in a study of shared clonotypes between healthy human individuals. Measured with immunoSEQ multiplex PCR; TCRdb has only the in-frame clones, and not every one. The sample yields 1.4 million or so clones, about 98.5% seen once. Sequencing used naive CD4+ T cells sorted from blood. This sample's subset: CD45RA+ positively selected. Receptors were obtained from a man younger than 45 in good health.

This chain joins TRBV19 and TRBJ1-1; D not certain. Germline loops: CDR1 LNHDA, CDR2 SQIVND (reference sequence). The germline V and J ends were trimmed by 7 bases and 0 bases, with 12 bases remaining between them. The CDR3 is 14 residues long. As DNA, the CDR3 is TGTGCCAGTACCGGAAGGCCCATGAACACTGAAGCTTTCTTT. Residues: CASTGRPMNTEAFF.

The CDR3 is CASSFKADYGYTF. Here the CDR3 DNA reads TGTGCCAGCAGTTTTAAGGCCGACTATGGCTACACCTTC. The chain couples TRBV28 to TRBJ1-2; D not resolved. This CDR3 has 13 amino acids. Trimming shortened V by 3 bases and J by 3 bases, and 8 bases separated the two germline ends. The germline CDR1 and CDR2 sequences are MDHEN and SYDVKM.

The chain employs TRBV27 and TRBJ2-7; 8 bases agree with TRBD2. Unmatched junction bases numbered 9, after V lost 2 bases and J lost 0 bases. The germline V gene has CDR1 MNHEY and CDR2 SMNVEV (reference sequence). CDR3 length equals 17 residues. The CDR3 sequence: CASSLRGGRPSSYEQYF. Here the CDR3 DNA reads TGTGCCAGCAGTTTACGGGGGGGCCGCCCTAGCTCCTACGAGCAGTACTTC.

This rearrangement joins TRBV6-5 to TRBJ2-7; the D is unclear. The CDR3 sequence is 15 residues long. CDR1 and CDR2 (germline): MNHEY, SVGAGI. Trimming left V 7 bases short and J 0 bases short, with 16 bases between. Here the CDR3 reads CASKQDWLSSYEQYF. Here the CDR3 DNA reads TGTGCCAGCAAACAAGACTGGTTAAGCTCCTACGAGCAGTACTTC.

The chain combines TRBV5-1 with TRBJ2-7; D unresolved. The CDR3 has 12 amino acids. V was pared by 4 bases and J by 5 bases, with 10 bases between. The germline V gene encodes CDR1 SGHRS and CDR2 YFSETQ. This CDR3 reads CASSLHGDEQYF. The CDR3 DNA is TGCGCCAGCAGCCTCCATGGGGACGAGCAGTACTTC.

This rearrangement joins TRBV7-3 to TRBJ2-2; TRBD2 aligns across 15 bases. The V gene end was trimmed by 5 bases and the J gene end by 3 bases; junction bases not matched to a gene: 7. CDR3 length: 18 amino acids. Germline CDR1 and CDR2: SGHTA and FQGTGA. CDR3 residues: CASSPGLAGGLYTGELFF. The DNA for the CDR3 is TGTGCCAGCAGCCCCGGACTAGCGGGAGGGCTTTACACCGGGGAGCTGTTTTTT. The whole variable domain, remainder taken from reference TRBV7-3 and TRBJ2-2, is GAGVSQTPSNKVTEKGKYVELRCDPISGHTALYWYRQSLGQGPEFLIYFQGTGAADDSGLPNDRFFAVRPEGSVSTLKIQRTERGDSAVYLCASSPGLAGGLYTGELFFGEGSRLTVL.

The chain uses TRBV15 and TRBJ1-1, with 8 bases fitting TRBD1. The CDR3 runs 13 residues. The junction had 7 bases not matched to a gene; V was cut back by 7 bases and J by 6 bases. CDR1 is LNHNV, CDR2 YYDKDF, per germline (reference sequence). CDR3 sequence (DNA): TGTGCCACCACCAAGACAGGGGTCGCTGAAGCTTTCTTT. This encodes CATTKTGVAEAFF.

This chain uses TRBV20-1 with TRBJ1-1, with D hard to call. The ends were cut back, 5 bases at V and 8 bases at J, with 12 bases in the middle. This CDR3 has 11 amino acids. Germline lookup yields CDR1 DFQATT and CDR2 SNEGSKA (reference sequence). The CDR3 here is CSARGYKEAFF. CDR3 nucleotides: TGCAGTGCTCGCGGCTACAAAGAAGCTTTCTTT.

The CDR3 DNA reads TGTGCCAGCAGCCAAGATGGACAGAAGCCGGGCTACACCTTC. Encoded protein: CASSQDGQKPGYTF. The V and J genes are TRBV4-2 and TRBJ1-2; D is perhaps TRBD1 (6 bases). Trimming took 0 bases from V and 8 from J, leaving 13 bases between them. The CDR3 consists of 14 residues. Looked up from germline, CDR1 is LGHNA and CDR2 is YNFKEQ.

The V and J genes are TRBV4-1 and TRBJ1-2, with 11 bases fitting TRBD1. The CDR3 length is 15 residues. J gave up 5 bases and V 1 base, and 3 bases lay outside the gene matches. Germline loops: CDR1 MGHRA, CDR2 YSYEKL. This CDR3 reads CASSQGTGGVYGYTF. Here the CDR3 DNA reads TGCGCCAGCAGCCAAGGGACAGGGGGCGTTTATGGCTACACCTTC.

The chain couples TRBV15 to TRBJ2-7; D is unclear. CDR1 and CDR2 (germline): LNHNV, YYDKDF (reference sequence). Trimming stripped 1 base from V and 3 bases from J, with 13 bases between. The CDR3 runs to 15 residues. The CDR3 nucleotides are TGTGCCACCAGCAGAGCTGGATCCGAGGTCTACGAGCAGTACTTC. As protein: CATSRAGSEVYEQYF.

The chain joins TRBV7-6 to TRBJ2-1, with 11 nucleotides matching TRBD2. After removal of 2 bases from V and 2 bases from J, the junction contained 5 bases not matched to a gene. CDR3 length: 17 residues. Germline V gene lookup returns CDR1 SGHVS and CDR2 FNYEAQ. CDR3 protein: CASSLSRTSGPYNEQFF. CDR3 DNA: TGTGCCAGCAGCTTATCACGGACTAGCGGGCCCTACAATGAGCAGTTCTTC.

As to this clone: Germline is not matched at one junction end, which may reflect a read error. The chain couples TRBV10-3 to TRBJ2-7; possibly TRBD2 for D (6 bases). In germline, CDR1 is ENHRY, CDR2 SYGVKD. The CDR3 sequence is 15 residues long. The DNA for the CDR3 is TGTGCCATCAGTGAGTCTTCCGCCTCAAAGAGACGGGAGCAATTC. Translated, it gives CAISESSASKRREQF.

This chain links TRBV9 with TRBJ2-4; D remains ambiguous. Germline V gives CDR1 SGDLS, CDR2 YYNGEE. CDR3 length equals 12 residues. Trimming stripped 0 bases from V and 6 bases from J, with 4 bases between. CDR3 protein: CASSVDLNIQYF. CDR3 nucleotide sequence: TGTGCCAGCAGCGTAGACTTAAACATTCAGTACTTC.

This clone was observed once. The chain recombines TRBV5-4 with TRBJ2-7; 7 nucleotides align to TRBD1. Unmatched junction bases numbered 10, after V lost 6 bases and J lost 4 bases. This CDR3 comprises 14 residues. The germline gives CDR1 SGHNT, CDR2 YYREEE (reference sequence). As DNA, the CDR3 is TGTGCCAGCACCCCTTCCGCCAGGGGGTACGAGCAGTACTTC. Its translation: CASTPSARGYEQYF.

The chain uses TRBV30 and TRBJ2-5; 12 nucleotides align to TRBD2. The germline gives CDR1 GTSNPN, CDR2 SVGIG (reference sequence). V lost 0 bases to trimming and J lost 5 bases; unmatched junction nucleotides: 4. The CDR3 covers 15 residues. The CDR3 reads CAWSVSSGRVETQYF. In DNA form, the CDR3 reads TGTGCCTGGAGTGTCTCTAGCGGGAGGGTTGAGACCCAGTACTTC.

The chain recombines TRBV7-2 with TRBJ2-3, with 10 bases fitting TRBD2. This CDR3 has 16 amino acids. The V gene end was trimmed by 1 base and the J gene end by 1 base; junction bases not matched to a gene: 2. Germline V lookup: CDR1 SGHTA, CDR2 FQGNSA. Here the CDR3 DNA reads TGTGCCAGCAGCTTAGAAAGCGGGAGGGGCACAGATACGCAGTATTTT. It codes for CASSLESGRGTDTQYF.

The chain has TRBV11-2 and TRBJ1-3; D unclear. Germline CDR1 and CDR2: SGHAT and FQNNGV. CDR3 length equals 14 residues. Trimming shortened V by 5 bases and J by 0 bases, and 8 bases separated the two germline ends. The CDR3 sequence: CASSNPGSGNTIYF. CDR3 bases: TGTGCCAGCAGCAACCCCGGCTCTGGAAACACCATATATTTT.

This clone has just one count. The chain uses TRBV9 and TRBJ2-7, with 10 nucleotides matching TRBD2. The CDR3 contains 13 residues. Looked up from germline, CDR1 is SGDLS and CDR2 is YYNGEE. V was clipped by 4 bases and J by 4 bases; unmatched bases: 2. The CDR3 bases are TGTGCCAGCAGCTCGGGACTAGCGTACGAGCAGTACTTC. Translated, it gives CASSSGLAYEQYF.